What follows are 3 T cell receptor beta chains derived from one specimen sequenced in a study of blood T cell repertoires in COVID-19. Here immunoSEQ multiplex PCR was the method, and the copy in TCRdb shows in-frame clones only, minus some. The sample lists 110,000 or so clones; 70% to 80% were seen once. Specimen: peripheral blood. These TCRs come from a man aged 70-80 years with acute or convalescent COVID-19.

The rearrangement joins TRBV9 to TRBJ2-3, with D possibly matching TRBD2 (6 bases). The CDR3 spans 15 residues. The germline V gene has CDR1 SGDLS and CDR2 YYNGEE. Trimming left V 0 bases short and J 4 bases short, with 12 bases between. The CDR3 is CASSVGRESADTQYF. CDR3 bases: TGTGCCAGCAGCGTAGGACGGGAGTCCGCAGATACGCAGTATTTT.

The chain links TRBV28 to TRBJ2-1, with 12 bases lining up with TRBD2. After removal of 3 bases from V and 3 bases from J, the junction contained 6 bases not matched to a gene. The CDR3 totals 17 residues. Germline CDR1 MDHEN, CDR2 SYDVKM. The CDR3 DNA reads TGTGCCAGCAGTTTCCGACTAGCGGGAGTAATCTACAATGAGCAGTTCTTC. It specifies CASSFRLAGVIYNEQFF.

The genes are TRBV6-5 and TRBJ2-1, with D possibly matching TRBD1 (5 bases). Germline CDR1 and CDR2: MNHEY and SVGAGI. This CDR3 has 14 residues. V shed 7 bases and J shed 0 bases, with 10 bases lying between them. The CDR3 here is CASNKDNSYNEQFF. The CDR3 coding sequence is TGTGCCAGCAATAAGGACAACTCCTACAATGAGCAGTTCTTC.